The clone carrying this T cell receptor beta chain has only a few counts. This specimen comes from a study of blood T cell repertoires in COVID-19. Study-level information: COVID-19 samples, acute and convalescent, were from the United States, Italy and Spain. PBMCs, B-cell-depleted T cells, or T cells provided the cDNA or gDNA that made up the material.

Those enrolled in Seattle joined during active infection and were followed longitudinally afterward. Germline V gene sequence: CDR1 SEHNR, CDR2 FQNEAQ (reference sequence). This CDR3 contains 15 residues. The trim removed 5 bases at V and 5 bases at J, leaving 9 bases unmatched. Original processing notes: Scientists estimated how many nucleated cells there were by amplifying reference gene primers. The protocol was immunoSEQ multiplex PCR, while the TCRdb copy is restricted to in-frame clones and leaves out a portion. V, J and clone size reflect that table, while D and trimming were determined from the DNA. The data show about 64,000 clones, approximately 80% seen once.

V usage is TRBV7-9 and J usage is TRBJ2-1; 7 bases map to TRBD1. The source material was peripheral blood. The source is a man in his sixties with COVID-19, enrolled during active disease. CDR3 sequence (DNA): TGTGCCAGCAGCGATATCCGGGACAGAAACAATGAGCAGTTCTTC. As protein: CASSDIRDRNNEQFF. The full variable domain, its missing parts supplied by reference TRBV7-9 and TRBJ2-1, is DTGVSQNPRHKITKRGQNVTFRCDPISEHNRLYWYRQTLGQGPEFLTYFQNEAQLEKSRLLSDRFSAERPKGSFSTLEIQRTEQGDSAMYLCASSDIRDRNNEQFFGPGTRLTVL.